This entry features one T cell receptor beta chain sequence. Its antigen is unidentified. Each sample's TCRB immunosequencing used 450 to 650 nanograms of biopsy DNA. TCRdb's table, derived via immunoSEQ multiplex PCR, lists solely in-frame clones and lacks some. The table has approximately 7,400 clones, 80% to 95% seen once; the top ten hold roughly 1.5%. Adults with ileal or ileocolonic Crohn's disease and an indication for resection were eligible. The data are from a study of T cell repertoires in ileal Crohn's disease. Across the study: Postoperative therapy was given to about half: fewer than 14 thiopurines, 18 anti-TNF agents. Study-level findings and limits: Compared with CD4 T cells, sorted CD8 cells carried more expanded clones.

In germline, CDR1 is SEHNR, CDR2 FQNEAQ (reference sequence). Trimming cost V 4 bases and J 2 bases, with 10 bases left between them. This CDR3 is 14 amino acids long. The TCR sequence derives from an adult with Crohn's disease. Sequencing was carried out using ileal tissue. The rearrangement joins TRBV7-9 to TRBJ2-3, with D perhaps TRBD2 (6 bases). The CDR3 is CASSWEAYTDTQYF. CDR3 bases: TGTGCCAGCAGCTGGGAGGCCTACACAGATACGCAGTATTTT.